One sample yielded the 3 T cell receptor beta chains listed below, sequenced in a study of human T cells and chemical hapten exposure. TCRdb independently ran MiXCR on the 5' RACE reads; one entry per CDR3 protein. The sample carries 65,000 to 95,000 distinct CDR3 sequences, 7.7% recorded once. Unfractionated whole blood yielded total RNA. The receptors come from a male donor in good health.

This clonotype was seen at least ten times. The chain is built from TRBV6-2 or TRBV6-3 and TRBJ2-5; 8 bases are shared with TRBD1. The CDR3 covers 14 residues. CDR1 and CDR2 from the germline V gene are MNHEY and SVGEGT. J lost 4 bases, V lost 7 bases, and 8 bases had no gene match. The CDR3: CASTPDDRGETQYF. The CDR3 DNA follows: TGTGCCAGCACCCCCGATGACAGGGGAGAGACCCAGTACTTC.

This clonotype was picked up many times. The chain uses TRBV29-1 and TRBJ1-4; the D is unclear. The CDR3 sequence is 12 residues long. The germline gives CDR1 SQVTM, CDR2 ANQGSEA. Trimming cost V 6 bases and J 5 bases, with 10 bases left between them. The CDR3 loop is CSVRTGNEKLFF. DNA for the CDR3: TGCAGCGTGAGGACTGGGAATGAAAAACTGTTTTTT.

Ten or more counts support this clonotype. The chain is built from TRBV20-1 and TRBJ2-7; the D gene is possibly TRBD2 (7 bases). Germline V gives CDR1 DFQATT, CDR2 SNEGSKA (reference sequence). V was clipped by 0 bases and J by 2 bases, with 14 bases between them. The CDR3 sequence is 15 residues long. In nucleotides, the CDR3 is TGCAGTGCTAGAGACGCGGGGGCCCGAACCTACGAGCAGTACTTC. Translating gives CSARDAGARTYEQYF.